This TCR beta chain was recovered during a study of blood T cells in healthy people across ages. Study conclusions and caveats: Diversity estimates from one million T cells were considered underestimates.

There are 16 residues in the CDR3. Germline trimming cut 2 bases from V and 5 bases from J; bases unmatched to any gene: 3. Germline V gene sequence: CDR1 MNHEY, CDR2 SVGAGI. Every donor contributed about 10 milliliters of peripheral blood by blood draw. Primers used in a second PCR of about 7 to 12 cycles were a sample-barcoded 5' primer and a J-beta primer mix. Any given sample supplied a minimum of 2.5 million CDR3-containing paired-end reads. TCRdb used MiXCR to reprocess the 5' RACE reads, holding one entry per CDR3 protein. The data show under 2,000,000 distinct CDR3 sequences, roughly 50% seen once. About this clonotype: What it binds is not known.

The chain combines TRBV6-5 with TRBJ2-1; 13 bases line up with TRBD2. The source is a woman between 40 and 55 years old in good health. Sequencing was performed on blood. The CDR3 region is CASSYRTSGGNNEQFF. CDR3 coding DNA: TGTGCCAGCAGTTACCGGACTAGCGGGGGTAACAATGAGCAGTTCTTC.